These 15 T cell receptor beta chains originate from one sample sequenced in a study of identical twins. TCRdb reanalysed the 5' RACE reads using MiXCR and keeps one entry per CDR3 protein. The sample carries 420,000 or so distinct CDR3 sequences, about 18% recorded once. Sequencing was done on a sample of naive T cells sorted from blood. The receptors originated from a middle-aged man in good health.

This clonotype was recorded at least ten times. The CDR3 protein is CASRLLNSPLHF. The CDR3 DNA reads TGTGCCAGCCGTCTGCTTAATTCACCCCTCCACTTT. The J gene is TRBJ1-6, the V gene TRBV7-2; D remains unclear. Germline CDR1 SGHTA, CDR2 FQGNSA. Deletions cut 8 bases from V and 6 bases from J, with 8 bases between. The CDR3 totals 12 residues.

This clonotype was observed a few times. The rearrangement uses TRBV19 and TRBJ2-5, with D possibly TRBD2 on 5 matching bases. The germline CDR1 and CDR2 sequences are LNHDA and SQIVND (reference sequence). The CDR3 has 13 amino acids. V lost 5 bases and J lost 7, with 14 bases in between. CDR3 bases: TGTGCCAGTAGTCTTACAGCCCGGGGGACCCAGTACTTC. It translates to CASSLTARGTQYF. The complete variable domain, with remaining parts taken from reference TRBV19 and TRBJ2-5, reads DGGITQSPKYLFRKEGQNVTLSCEQNLNHDAMYWYRQDPGQGLRLIYYSQIVNDFQKGDIAEGYSVSREKKESFPLTVTSAQKNPTAFYLCASSLTARGTQYFGPGTRLLVL.

This clonotype appeared a single time. The chain employs TRBV12-3 or TRBV12-4 and TRBJ2-7, with TRBD1 matching over 7 bases. The CDR3 has 15 amino acids. With V trimmed by 5 bases and J by 2 bases, 9 bases remained unmatched. Here the CDR3 reads CASSLFRTGTYEQYF. CDR3 DNA: TGTGCCAGCAGTCTCTTTCGGACAGGCACCTACGAGCAGTACTTC.

This clonotype has a count of ten or more. J is TRBJ1-2 and V is TRBV7-6; D gene ambiguous. From germline, CDR1 is SGHVS and CDR2 FNYEAQ. Trimming cost V 5 bases and J 3 bases, with 10 bases left between them. The CDR3 covers 13 residues. The CDR3 reads CASSPSTDYGYTF. The CDR3 region has the DNA TGTGCCAGCAGCCCCTCGACGGACTATGGCTACACCTTC.

This clonotype was seen a few times. The chain uses TRBV20-1 and TRBJ2-1; D unclear. This CDR3 has 14 residues. V was shortened by 4 bases and J by 1 base, with 11 bases between the two germline ends. CDR1 and CDR2 from the germline V gene are DFQATT and SNEGSKA (reference sequence). The CDR3 sequence is CSATDLDSYNEQFF. CDR3 sequence (DNA): TGCAGTGCTACTGACTTGGATTCCTACAATGAGCAGTTCTTC.

The CDR3 spells CSVPPRGGPYEQYF. The CDR3 DNA reads TGCAGTGTCCCACCTCGGGGCGGACCCTACGAGCAGTACTTC. The V gene is TRBV20-1, the J gene TRBJ2-7; the D call may be TRBD1 or TRBD2 (5 bases each). The length of the CDR3 is 14 residues. Trimming pared 7 bases from V and 2 bases from J, leaving 18 bases between. Germline loops: CDR1 DFQATT, CDR2 SNEGSKA (reference sequence).

The J gene is TRBJ2-1, the V gene TRBV24-1; the D is unclear. The V and J ends lost 1 base and 6 bases respectively, with 12 bases between them. The length of the CDR3 is 15 residues. CDR1 is KGHDR and CDR2 is SFDVKD in the germline V gene. CDR3 protein: CATSDFKASINEQFF. The DNA of the CDR3 is TGTGCCACCAGTGATTTTAAGGCTAGTATCAATGAGCAGTTCTTC.

V and J are TRBV7-9 and TRBJ2-7; D is possibly TRBD1 or TRBD2 (5 bases each). Trimming cost V 2 bases and J 2 bases, with 13 bases left between them. The germline V gene encodes CDR1 SEHNR and CDR2 FQNEAQ (reference sequence). This CDR3 is built from 15 residues. CDR3 sequence (DNA): TGTGCCAGCAGCTTATACAGGCAGGGAGCCTACGAGCAGTACTTC. Protein: CASSLYRQGAYEQYF.

The CDR3, as DNA: TGTGCCAGCAGCTTAAAGGGGGGAGAGACCCAGTACTTC. The encoded protein is CASSLKGGETQYF. The chain carries TRBV7-3 and TRBJ2-5; either TRBD1 or TRBD2 may fit D (6 bases each). Trimming removed 1 base at V and 4 bases at J, with 7 bases between. The length of the CDR3 is 13 residues. Germline V gene sequence: CDR1 SGHTA, CDR2 FQGTGA. Full variable domain (rest looked up from reference TRBV7-3 and TRBJ2-5): GAGVSQTPSNKVTEKGKYVELRCDPISGHTALYWYRQSLGQGPEFLIYFQGTGAADDSGLPNDRFFAVRPEGSVSTLKIQRTERGDSAVYLCASSLKGGETQYFGPGTRLLVL.

V usage is TRBV5-1 and J usage is TRBJ1-3; 10 bases align to TRBD1. The length of the CDR3 is 14 residues. V shed 3 bases and J 8 bases; nucleotides not matched to a gene: 5. Germline-derived CDR1 and CDR2 are SGHRS and YFSETQ. The CDR3 nucleotides read TGCGCCAGCAGCTCGGGACAGGGGCTTTACACCATATATTTT. It specifies CASSSGQGLYTIYF.

This rearrangement joins TRBV11-3 to TRBJ2-7, with D perhaps TRBD1 (6 bases). CDR1 is SGHNT and CDR2 is YENEEA in the germline V gene. This CDR3 comprises 14 residues. Trimming took 7 bases from V and 0 from J, leaving 13 bases between them. CDR3 sequence: CASNYTGHSYEQYF. For the CDR3, the DNA is TGTGCCAGCAACTACACAGGGCACTCCTACGAGCAGTACTTC.

The chain uses TRBV20-1 and TRBJ2-1; no reliable D call. Trimming stripped 5 bases from V and 3 bases from J, with 20 bases between. This CDR3 contains 16 residues. The germline gives CDR1 DFQATT, CDR2 SNEGSKA (reference sequence). The CDR3 bases are TGCAGTGCTGGAAACCCCTTTGGGGAAGTCTACAATGAGCAGTTCTTC. This codes for CSAGNPFGEVYNEQFF.

There are a few counts of this clonotype. V and J are TRBV5-6 and TRBJ2-1, with 12 positions matching TRBD1. After removal of 5 bases from V and 7 bases from J, the junction contained 16 bases not matched to a gene. CDR3 length: 18 amino acids. Per germline, CDR1 SGHDT and CDR2 YYEEEE. The CDR3 is CASRDGTGGFTNWNEQFF. The CDR3 region has the DNA TGTGCCAGCAGGGACGGGACAGGGGGCTTCACTAATTGGAATGAGCAGTTCTTC.

The J gene is TRBJ1-5, the V gene TRBV12-3 or TRBV12-4; no firm D call. V shed 5 bases and J shed 1 base, with 9 bases lying between them. CDR3 length: 14 residues. DNA of the CDR3: TGTGCCAGCAGTAAGGGCGTAAGCAATCAGCCCCAGCATTTT. Its translation is CASSKGVSNQPQHF.

The table lists this clonotype with many counts. The chain employs TRBV18 and TRBJ1-3; TRBD1 agrees at 7 bases. With V trimmed by 0 bases and J by 0 bases, 8 bases remained unmatched. The CDR3 has 18 residues. Per the germline V gene, CDR1 is KGHSH and CDR2 is LQKENI. This CDR3 reads CASSPPRGQATSGNTIYF. The CDR3 DNA reads TGTGCCAGCTCACCACCGCGTGGACAGGCCACCTCTGGAAACACCATATATTTT.